This TCR beta chain was identified during a study of breast tumors, draining lymph nodes, adjacent tissues. General observations from the study: Most tumor T cells seemingly derive from lymph node, then expand in tumor. That most tumor T cells come from lymph nodes remained unproven. Tumor TCR diversity was below lymph nodes but above nontumor tissue.

The CDR3 totals 14 residues. Germline-derived CDR1 and CDR2 are GTSNPN and SVGIG (reference sequence). Trimming pared 0 bases from V and 3 bases from J, leaving 9 bases between. The sample holds many counts of this clonotype. Its target is unknown. A single record per CDR3 protein comes from TCRdb applying MiXCR to the multiplex PCR reads. The sample holds about 140,000 distinct CDR3 sequences, around a third seen once. Breast cancer patients provided tissue from their axillary draining lymph nodes. The TCR was taken from a female donor with breast cancer. Some clones in this sample may be carry-over from other donors' samples. The chain has TRBV30 and TRBJ2-1; D might be TRBD1 (6 bases). The source material was axillary lymph node tissue. The CDR3 DNA is TGTGCCTGGAGTGTTCAAGGGGGCTACAATGAGCAGTTCTTC. This codes for CAWSVQGGYNEQFF.